The T cell receptor beta chain under discussion was sequenced for a study of blood T cells in healthy people across ages. Findings and limits, study-wide: TCR beta diversity per million T cells fell roughly linearly with age.

Germline loops: CDR1 LGHDT, CDR2 YNNKEL (reference sequence). The CDR3 runs 13 residues. V was shortened by 2 bases and J by 5 bases, with 8 bases between the two germline ends. About this clonotype: Antigen specificity is unknown.

A sample-barcoded 5' primer and a J-beta primer mix were used in a second PCR of roughly 6 to 11 cycles. Tagging of each cDNA molecule was performed by a template-switch adaptor with 12 random nucleotides. Using its own MiXCR run on the 5' RACE reads, TCRdb lists one record per CDR3 protein. Of roughly 700,000 distinct CDR3 sequences in the sample, approximately 49% were seen once. Staff drew roughly 10 milliliters of peripheral blood from each donor. The rearrangement uses TRBV3-1 and TRBJ2-3; no clear D gene. This receptor was identified in a woman aged 55-69 years in good health. Material: blood. The CDR3 is CASSQFVGDTQYF. The CDR3 coding sequence is TGTGCCAGCAGCCAATTCGTCGGAGATACGCAGTATTTT.